Listed below are T cell receptor beta chains from one sample, sequenced in a study of shared clonotypes between healthy human individuals. Clones were read by immunoSEQ multiplex PCR, and TCRdb kept only the in-frame ones, dropping some. Among roughly 500,000 clones listed, 70% to 80% were seen once. The sample taken for sequencing was PBMCs. These receptors originate from a woman in her thirties or forties in good health. Some clones in this sample may be carry-over from other donors' samples. Each CDR3 is given with its conserved first and last residue. D genes are given only for firm matches. The listing skips clone size in some rows; elsewhere it reads once, few, many or a size class.

J gene: TRBJ2-7
V gene: TRBV5-1
D gene: -
clone size: -
CDR3 DNA: TGCGCCAGCAGCTTGGGCCCCCGGGATGACTCCTACGAGCAGTACTTC
CDR3 protein: CASSLGPRDDSYEQYF

J gene: TRBJ2-5
V gene: TRBV21-1
D gene: -
clone size: -
CDR3 DNA: TGTGCCAGCAGCAAAGGACCGGGACAGGGCGCGGAGACCCAGTACTTC
CDR3 protein: CASSKGPGQGAETQYF

J gene: TRBJ2-1
V gene: TRBV4-2
D gene: TRBD2
clone size: -
CDR3 DNA: TGTGCCAGCAGCCAAGAAGCCCAACTAGCGGGGAACAATGAGCAGTTCTTC
CDR3 protein: CASSQEAQLAGNNEQFF

J gene: TRBJ2-3
V gene: TRBV6-6
D gene: TRBD2
clone size: -
CDR3 DNA: TGTGCCAGCAGCTCACAGCGGGAGACAGATACGCAGTATTTT
CDR3 protein: CASSSQRETDTQYF

J gene: TRBJ1-4
V gene: TRBV7-9
D gene: -
clone size: -
CDR3 DNA: TGTGCCAGCAGCTTAGTCAGGGGCGAAGAACTGTTTTTT
CDR3 protein: CASSLVRGEELFF

J gene: TRBJ2-3
V gene: TRBV30
D gene: -
clone size: -
CDR3 DNA: TGTGCCTGGAGCCGCGGTAAAAGCACAGATACGCAGTATTTT
CDR3 protein: CAWSRGKSTDTQYF

J gene: TRBJ2-1
V gene: TRBV7-2
D gene: TRBD1
clone size: -
CDR3 DNA: TGTGCCAGCAGCCGCCAAGTGACAGGGGGCAATGAGCAGTTCTTC
CDR3 protein: CASSRQVTGGNEQFF

J gene: TRBJ2-3
V gene: TRBV5-4
D gene: -
clone size: -
CDR3 DNA: TGTGCCAGCAGCTTGGCAGGAGACGGAGATACGCAGTATTTT
CDR3 protein: CASSLAGDGDTQYF

J gene: TRBJ1-2
V gene: TRBV5-1
D gene: TRBD1
clone size: -
CDR3 DNA: TGCGCCAGCAGCCCGGACAGGGACCTTGGCTACACCTTC
CDR3 protein: CASSPDRDLGYTF

J gene: TRBJ1-4
V gene: TRBV5-6
D gene: -
clone size: -
CDR3 DNA: TGTGCCAGCAGCCTGGTTCATGCAACTAATGAAAAACTGTTTTTT
CDR3 protein: CASSLVHATNEKLFF

J gene: TRBJ2-7
V gene: TRBV5-4
D gene: TRBD1
clone size: -
CDR3 DNA: TGTGCCAGCAGCTTGGTGGCTATGGGGACAGGAGCCTACGAGCAGTACTTC
CDR3 protein: CASSLVAMGTGAYEQYF

J gene: TRBJ2-3
V gene: TRBV15
D gene: -
clone size: -
CDR3 DNA: TGTGCCACCAGCAGAGGGGGGACGGGGTGGGATACGCAGTATTTT
CDR3 protein: CATSRGGTGWDTQYF

J gene: TRBJ2-2
V gene: TRBV7-2
D gene: -
clone size: -
CDR3 DNA: TGTGCCAGCAGCTTTACGGGCAGCACCGGGGAGCTGTTTTTT
CDR3 protein: CASSFTGSTGELFF

J gene: TRBJ2-3
V gene: TRBV7-3
D gene: TRBD2
clone size: once
CDR3 DNA: TGTGCCAGCAGCGACAAACTAGCGGGAGGCACAGATACGCAGTATTTT
CDR3 protein: CASSDKLAGGTDTQYF

J gene: TRBJ2-5
V gene: TRBV5-5
D gene: -
clone size: -
CDR3 DNA: TGTGCCAGCAGCTCGGAGGGGGGAGAGACCCAGTACTTC
CDR3 protein: CASSSEGGETQYF

J gene: TRBJ2-3
V gene: TRBV6-4
D gene: TRBD2
clone size: -
CDR3 DNA: TGTGCCAGCAGTCCTGGGACTATGGATGTGGATACGCAGTATTTT
CDR3 protein: CASSPGTMDVDTQYF

J gene: TRBJ2-4
V gene: TRBV5-1
D gene: TRBD2
clone size: -
CDR3 DNA: TGCGCCAGCAGCTTGGGACTAGCGGGAGGGCCTGACCCAAACATTCAGTACTTC
CDR3 protein: CASSLGLAGGPDPNIQYF

J gene: TRBJ2-3
V gene: TRBV19
D gene: TRBD2
clone size: -
CDR3 DNA: TGTGCCAGTAGTCCGGGACTAGCCCCAGATACGCAGTATTTT
CDR3 protein: CASSPGLAPDTQYF

J gene: TRBJ2-3
V gene: TRBV10-3
D gene: TRBD2
clone size: few
CDR3 DNA: TGTGCCATCAGTCTAGCGGGAGAATACACAGATACGCAGTATTTT
CDR3 protein: CAISLAGEYTDTQYF

J gene: TRBJ2-7
V gene: TRBV6-6
D gene: -
clone size: -
CDR3 DNA: TGTGCCAGCAGTTACCCCCCAGGAACTCCCTACGAGCAGTACTTC
CDR3 protein: CASSYPPGTPYEQYF

J gene: TRBJ1-2
V gene: TRBV13
D gene: -
clone size: few
CDR3 DNA: TGTGCCAGCAGCTTAGGTGGGGTCTATGGCTACACCTTC
CDR3 protein: CASSLGGVYGYTF

J gene: TRBJ1-1
V gene: TRBV27
D gene: -
clone size: -
CDR3 DNA: TGTGCCAGCATCTCCGGAAGTAACACTGAAGCTTTCTTT
CDR3 protein: CASISGSNTEAFF

J gene: TRBJ2-2
V gene: TRBV7-2
D gene: -
clone size: -
CDR3 DNA: TGTGCCAGCAGCTTGCGGGTTTCAAACACCGGGGAGCTGTTTTTT
CDR3 protein: CASSLRVSNTGELFF

J gene: TRBJ2-5
V gene: TRBV7-2
D gene: -
clone size: -
CDR3 DNA: TGTGCCAGCAGCTTATTCCAGTACCAAGAGACCCAGTACTTC
CDR3 protein: CASSLFQYQETQYF

J gene: TRBJ1-4
V gene: TRBV6-1
D gene: -
clone size: many
CDR3 DNA: TGTGCCAGCAGTGAAAGAGCGGGGGAAGGAAGTGAAAAACTGTTTTTT
CDR3 protein: CASSERAGEGSEKLFF

J gene: TRBJ2-1
V gene: TRBV4-3
D gene: -
clone size: -
CDR3 DNA: TGCGCCAGCAGCCAAGAACTAGTCGATGAGCAGTTCTTC
CDR3 protein: CASSQELVDEQFF

J gene: TRBJ1-4
V gene: TRBV28
D gene: -
clone size: many
CDR3 DNA: TGTGCCAGCAGGCGCAGGGTAGGGACCAGTGAAAAACTGTTTTTT
CDR3 protein: CASRRRVGTSEKLFF

J gene: TRBJ2-7
V gene: TRBV4-1
D gene: TRBD1
clone size: -
CDR3 DNA: TGCGCCAGCAGCCAAGGACAGGGGCATCTGGCCGAGCAGTACTTC
CDR3 protein: CASSQGQGHLAEQYF

J gene: TRBJ2-3
V gene: TRBV4-2
D gene: TRBD1
clone size: -
CDR3 DNA: TGTGCCAGCAGCCAACGGAGCGGGACAGGGATCTTCGGAGATACGCAGTATTTT
CDR3 protein: CASSQRSGTGIFGDTQYF

J gene: TRBJ2-3
V gene: TRBV5-6
D gene: -
clone size: -
CDR3 DNA: TGTGCCAGCAGCTCGATGAGCACAGATACGCAGTATTTT
CDR3 protein: CASSSMSTDTQYF

J gene: TRBJ2-3
V gene: TRBV28
D gene: -
clone size: once
CDR3 DNA: TGTGCCACCTCGCGAGGGAGTGGAGGGGGAGATACGCAGTATTTT
CDR3 protein: CATSRGSGGGDTQYF

J gene: TRBJ2-3
V gene: TRBV5-4
D gene: -
clone size: few
CDR3 DNA: TGTGCCAGCAGCTTTGCAGATACGCAGTATTTT
CDR3 protein: CASSFADTQYF

J gene: TRBJ1-3
V gene: TRBV6-1
D gene: -
clone size: -
CDR3 DNA: TGTGCCAGCAGTGAAGTAGGACCTCTCCCATATTTT
CDR3 protein: CASSEVGPLPYF

J gene: TRBJ2-7
V gene: TRBV5-1
D gene: TRBD2
clone size: -
CDR3 DNA: TGCGCCAGCAGCTTGGGGGCTAGCGGGAGGGCCTTCCCTCGCGAGCAGTACTTC
CDR3 protein: CASSLGASGRAFPREQYF

J gene: TRBJ2-3
V gene: TRBV30
D gene: TRBD2
clone size: -
CDR3 DNA: TGTGCCTGGACCACGGGACTAGCGGGACCCACAGATACGCAGTATTTT
CDR3 protein: CAWTTGLAGPTDTQYF

J gene: TRBJ1-2
V gene: TRBV5-4
D gene: -
clone size: -
CDR3 DNA: TGTGCCAGCAATGAGGGGGGGCGAATCAATGGCTACACCTTC
CDR3 protein: CASNEGGRINGYTF

J gene: TRBJ1-3
V gene: TRBV4-2
D gene: -
clone size: many
CDR3 DNA: TGTGCCAGCAGCCAAGGAGATTCTGGAAACACCATATATTTT
CDR3 protein: CASSQGDSGNTIYF

J gene: TRBJ2-7
V gene: TRBV2
D gene: -
clone size: -
CDR3 DNA: TGTGCCAGCAAGAATGTCTTTGGCGAGCAGTACTTC
CDR3 protein: CASKNVFGEQYF

J gene: TRBJ2-3
V gene: TRBV7-6
D gene: TRBD2
clone size: once
CDR3 DNA: TGTGCCAGCAGCACGCGGGAGGGCGGGACAGATACGCAGTATTTT
CDR3 protein: CASSTREGGTDTQYF

J gene: TRBJ2-7
V gene: TRBV7-8
D gene: -
clone size: once
CDR3 DNA: TGTGCCAGCAGCTTAGTAGGGACCAGCTACGAGCAGTACTTC
CDR3 protein: CASSLVGTSYEQYF

J gene: TRBJ1-5
V gene: TRBV11-3
D gene: -
clone size: few
CDR3 DNA: TGTGCCAGCAGCTTAGTAAATCTAGACAAGACTAGCAATCAGCCCCAGCATTTT
CDR3 protein: CASSLVNLDKTSNQPQHF

J gene: TRBJ1-1
V gene: TRBV14
D gene: -
clone size: -
CDR3 DNA: TGTGCCAGCAGCCAGACCGGACGCATGAACACTGAAGCTTTCTTT
CDR3 protein: CASSQTGRMNTEAFF

J gene: TRBJ2-7
V gene: TRBV28
D gene: -
clone size: -
CDR3 DNA: TGTGCCAGCAGGTTTTCCGGGACGTCCTACGAGCAGTACTTC
CDR3 protein: CASRFSGTSYEQYF

J gene: TRBJ2-3
V gene: TRBV6-1
D gene: -
clone size: -
CDR3 DNA: TGTGCCAGCAGTGAAGCAAAGAGGTCAGATACGCAGTATTTT
CDR3 protein: CASSEAKRSDTQYF

J gene: TRBJ2-7
V gene: TRBV5-5
D gene: -
clone size: -
CDR3 DNA: TGTGCCAGCAGCTTGGGGCAATGGAAGGGCGAGCAGTACTTC
CDR3 protein: CASSLGQWKGEQYF

J gene: TRBJ2-1
V gene: TRBV6-1
D gene: TRBD2
clone size: many
CDR3 DNA: TGTGCCAGCAGTGAAGCGCTAGTTGGCCCCTGGGGGGGGAATGAGCAGTTCTTC
CDR3 protein: CASSEALVGPWGGNEQFF

J gene: TRBJ2-5
V gene: TRBV27
D gene: TRBD2
clone size: -
CDR3 DNA: TGTGCCAGCAGTTCACGACTAGCGGGAGGAGCAGAGACCCAGTACTTC
CDR3 protein: CASSSRLAGGAETQYF